This T cell receptor (beta chain) appears in the sequencing data of a study of early T cells in non-severe SARS-CoV-2 infection. The wider study: The chains were unpaired, and the sequenced material was bulk RNA from unsorted whole blood. Overall study findings and caveats: Anti-spike CD8 responses were favored by VDJdb matching, which missed private and CD4 specificities.

This clonotype came up many times. Its target is not known. V was clipped by 0 bases and J by 2 bases, with 10 bases between them. There are 16 residues in the CDR3. Germline V gene sequence: CDR1 KGHDR, CDR2 SFDVKD. cDNA molecules, individually, were tagged with unique molecular identifiers. A single record per CDR3 protein comes from TCRdb applying MiXCR to the 5' RACE reads. The sample carries about 81,000 distinct CDR3 sequences, 14% recorded once. The sequence came from an adult who was a healthcare worker with PCR-confirmed SARS-CoV-2 infection or an uninfected control (not recorded which). The V gene is TRBV24-1, the J gene TRBJ1-5; D uncertain. The material sequenced was whole blood. The CDR3 loop is CATSDLQDPCNQPQHF. DNA for the CDR3: TGTGCCACCAGTGATTTGCAGGACCCGTGCAATCAGCCCCAGCATTTT.